These T cell receptor beta chains were read from a single sample in a study of T cells in Graves' hyperthyroidism and ophthalmopathy. TCRdb re-derived calls from the multiplex PCR reads in MiXCR, one entry per CDR3 protein. Of under 450,000 distinct CDR3 sequences listed, approximately 17% are singletons. The sequenced material came from blood. The receptors stem from a woman in her 30s with Graves' hyperthyroidism that later progressed to Graves' ophthalmopathy. Each CDR3 is given without its conserved first and last residue. Fields, in order: CDR3 protein, J gene, V gene.

ASSLEGGPVPNEQY | TRBJ2-7 | TRBV7-9
ASIPPGKSSYNEQF | TRBJ2-1 | TRBV7-9
SARGLRGARADTQY | TRBJ2-3 | TRBV20-1
ASSLGPTGSGNTIY | TRBJ1-3 | TRBV7-2
ASSSLAGAGETQY | TRBJ2-5 | TRBV18
SALGRLGTEAF | TRBJ1-1 | TRBV29-1
ASSNTREEKLF | TRBJ1-4 | TRBV18
ASSRSGLADNEQF | TRBJ2-1 | TRBV7-9
ASSEDRGSDTQY | TRBJ2-3 | TRBV2
ASSGLAGTTSTDTQY | TRBJ2-3 | TRBV2
ASSRDRGLQAQH | TRBJ1-5 | TRBV5-5
ASSLERGRYQETQY | TRBJ2-5 | TRBV11-2
ASSPPRQYSNQPQH | TRBJ1-5 | TRBV28
ASSDPQWAGGSNEQF | TRBJ2-1 | TRBV25-1
ASRKLDQPQH | TRBJ1-5 | TRBV2
SVAGQGEETQY | TRBJ2-5 | TRBV29-1